A selection of T cell receptor beta chains follows, all from one sample in a study of cytomegalovirus exposure and HLA in healthy donors. Repertoires were generated with immunoSEQ multiplex PCR, while TCRdb's copy carries only in-frame clones and drops some. The sample consists of about 150,000 clones, 65% to 85% of them appearing once. What was sequenced was PBMCs. Receptors were obtained from a woman aged 40 to 50 in good health and CMV-seropositive. CDR3s include the opening cysteine and the closing phenylalanine or tryptophan. D genes are given only for firm matches. The listing skips clone size in some rows; elsewhere it reads once, few, many or a size class.

cdr3_nt,cdr3_aa,d_call,j_call,v_call,clone_size
TGTGCCAGCACGGGGACAGGGATAATTGAGCAGTTCTTC,CASTGTGIIEQFF,TRBD1,TRBJ2-1,TRBV2,.
TGTGCCAGCAGTGAAGGGCCGTACACTGAAGCTTTCTTT,CASSEGPYTEAFF,.,TRBJ1-1,TRBV2,.
TGTGCCAGCAGTCTCGGTTGGGATACGCAGTATTTT,CASSLGWDTQYF,.,TRBJ2-3,TRBV6-6,.
TGTGCCAGCAGCGTAGCAGGGGCTGGCGCGAACACCGGGGAGCTGTTTTTT,CASSVAGAGANTGELFF,.,TRBJ2-2,TRBV9,.
TGTGCCAGCAGCCGTGACACTGAACCCTCCTACAATGAGCAGTTCTTC,CASSRDTEPSYNEQFF,.,TRBJ2-1,TRBV4-2,once
TGTGCCAGCAGCTCTAGCGGGGGGGGGACCGGGGAGCTGTTTTTT,CASSSSGGGTGELFF,TRBD2,TRBJ2-2,TRBV5-4,.
TGTGCCAGCCAGAGCGGGGGGGCCTACAATGAGCAGTTCTTC,CASQSGGAYNEQFF,TRBD2,TRBJ2-1,TRBV4-2,.
TGCGCCAGCAGTAGACATGCAGGGTATGGCTACACCTTC,CASSRHAGYGYTF,.,TRBJ1-2,TRBV10-1,.
TGTGCCAGCAGGAAACAGGGGAATCAGCCCCAGCATTTT,CASRKQGNQPQHF,TRBD1,TRBJ1-5,TRBV28,.
TGTGCCAGCAGCCAGCCGGGACAATCTCACAATGAGCAGTTCTTC,CASSQPGQSHNEQFF,.,TRBJ2-1,TRBV7-9,.
TGTGCCAGCAGCCCCACCCAGGGCGTTTACAATGAGCAGTTCTTC,CASSPTQGVYNEQFF,.,TRBJ2-1,TRBV9,.
TGCGCCAGCAGCCCCGCCAGCAGGGGGCTAGAGACCCAGTACTTC,CASSPASRGLETQYF,TRBD1,TRBJ2-5,TRBV4-1,.
TGTGCCATCAGTGAGCGGAACACTGAAGCTTTCTTT,CAISERNTEAFF,.,TRBJ1-1,TRBV10-3,.
TGTGCCAGCTCACCCATGACAGGGGATAACTATGGCTACACCTTC,CASSPMTGDNYGYTF,TRBD1,TRBJ1-2,TRBV18,few
TGTGCCAGCACCGCGCCTCAGGGGTCTCATAACTATGGCTACACCTTC,CASTAPQGSHNYGYTF,.,TRBJ1-2,TRBV28,.